This T cell receptor (beta chain) is from a study of blood T cell repertoires in COVID-19. Across the whole study: There were acute and convalescent COVID-19 samples, and they came from the United States, Italy and Spain. The cDNA or gDNA used as material had been derived from T cells, B-cell-depleted T cells, or PBMCs.

The CDR3 is 15 residues long. The V gene lost 2 bases and the J gene lost 7 bases, with 18 bases spanning the gap. The germline CDR1 and CDR2 sequences are KGHSH and LQKENI. Produced via immunoSEQ multiplex PCR; TCRdb's table is partial and in-frame only. This table holds around 88,000 clones, about 85% found once. The rearrangement links TRBV18 to TRBJ2-7; TRBD2 might be the D (5 bases). Sequenced: peripheral blood. The receptor's source is a woman at least 80 years old with acute or convalescent COVID-19. This chain's CDR3 is CASSPGSAEPGEQYV. The CDR3 DNA follows: TGTGCCAGCTCACCAGGGAGTGCAGAGCCGGGTGAGCAGTACGTC.